The clone carrying this T cell receptor beta chain was seen only a few times. Its specificity is not known. PCR or immunohistochemistry showed mismatch repair deficiency in every enrolled patient. A few pembrolizumab responders had their TCRs sequenced. The data are from a study of PD-1 blockade in mismatch repair-deficient tumors. Study-level points and caveats: Tumor-resident clones, often absent from pretreatment blood, expanded after pembrolizumab and then contracted.

CDR1 and CDR2 (germline): SGHTA, FQGNSA. V shed 3 bases and J shed 7 bases, with 10 bases lying between them. This CDR3 has 12 amino acids. The data were produced by immunoSEQ multiplex PCR, yet TCRdb's version contains in-frame clones alone and is incomplete. The sample yields under 50,000 clones, about 85% seen once. V usage is TRBV7-2 and J usage is TRBJ2-7; D is tentatively TRBD1 or TRBD2 (5 bases each). The sequence derives from an adult with mismatch repair-deficient cancer. The sequencing here drew on peripheral blood, taken 4 weeks after starting pembrolizumab. This CDR3 is CASSFLGEEQYF. In nucleotides, the CDR3 is TGTGCCAGCAGCTTTCTGGGGGAAGAGCAGTACTTC.